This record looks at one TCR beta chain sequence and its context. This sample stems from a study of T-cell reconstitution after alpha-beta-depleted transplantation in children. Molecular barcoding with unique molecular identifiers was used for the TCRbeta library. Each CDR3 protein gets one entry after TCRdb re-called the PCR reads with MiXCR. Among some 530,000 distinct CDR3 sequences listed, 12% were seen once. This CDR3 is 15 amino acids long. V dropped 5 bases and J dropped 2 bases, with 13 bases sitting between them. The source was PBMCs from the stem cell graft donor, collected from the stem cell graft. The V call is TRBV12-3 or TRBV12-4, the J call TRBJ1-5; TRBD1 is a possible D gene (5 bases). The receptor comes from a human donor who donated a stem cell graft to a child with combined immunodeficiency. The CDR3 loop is CASSDRGYGNQPQHF. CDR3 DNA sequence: TGTGCCAGCAGTGACCGGGGCTACGGCAATCAGCCCCAGCATTTT.